The rows below give T cell receptor beta chains drawn from one sample of a study of T-cell memory formation after mild COVID-19. In TCRdb, the 5' RACE reads were re-called with MiXCR into one record per CDR3 protein. The table lists 470,000 or so distinct CDR3 sequences, roughly 18% of them singletons, with about 22% in the top ten. Sequenced input: PBMCs or a T cell subset sorted from them (not recorded which). These receptors were collected from a man aged 18 to 35 who had mild COVID-19 (a few samples of this study predate the infection). Cell type and time point are not known. Both conserved end residues are part of each CDR3. A D gene is named only where the DNA matches it firmly. Only part of the rows carry a size: once, few, many, or a class if the clone is expanded.

j_call v_call clone_size d_call cdr3_aa cdr3_nt
TRBJ2-3 TRBV6-5 - - CASSYSGGTSTDTQYF TGTGCCAGCAGTTACTCGGGCGGGACGAGCACAGATACGCAGTATTTT
TRBJ2-1 TRBV27 - TRBD2 CASSLLTSGEQFF TGTGCCAGCAGTTTACTGACTAGCGGCGAACAGTTCTTC
TRBJ1-2 TRBV5-1 few - CASSQDSDYGYTF TGCGCCAGCAGCCAGGACTCTGACTATGGCTACACCTTC
TRBJ1-2 TRBV12-3/TRBV12-4 few - CASSFRLSGYTF TGTGCCAGCAGTTTTCGGCTGTCTGGCTACACCTTC
TRBJ1-2 TRBV9 few - CASSVGSGEIGYTF TGTGCCAGCAGCGTAGGTTCAGGGGAAATAGGCTACACCTTC
TRBJ1-2 TRBV19 few TRBD1 CASSRGQGLSYGYTF TGTGCCAGTAGTAGAGGACAGGGACTCTCCTATGGCTACACCTTC
TRBJ2-5 TRBV12-3/TRBV12-4 few - CASSSGLFQETQYF TGTGCCAGCAGTTCCGGACTGTTCCAAGAGACCCAGTACTTC
TRBJ2-7 TRBV7-6 - - CASSLAPGVGNEQYF TGTGCCAGCAGCTTAGCGCCAGGGGTAGGGAACGAGCAGTACTTC
TRBJ2-5 TRBV4-1 few TRBD1 CASSPGTGIRVETQYF TGCGCCAGCAGCCCCGGGACAGGGATTCGTGTGGAGACCCAGTACTTC
TRBJ1-2 TRBV7-6 once TRBD1 CASSSLPGDRRGYTF TGTGCCAGCAGCTCGCTCCCCGGGGACAGGAGGGGCTACACCTTC
TRBJ2-3 TRBV20-1 few TRBD1 CSAPTGSDTQYF TGCAGTGCACCGACAGGGTCAGATACGCAGTATTTT
TRBJ2-5 TRBV4-1 - TRBD1 CASSQETGVMKTQYF TGCGCCAGCAGCCAAGAGACAGGGGTGATGAAGACCCAGTACTTC
TRBJ2-3 TRBV25-1 - TRBD2 CASSETSGWSTDTQYF TGTGCCAGCAGTGAAACTAGCGGGTGGAGCACAGATACGCAGTATTTT
TRBJ2-3 TRBV20-1 few - CSARDSRSTDTQYF TGCAGTGCTAGAGATTCCCGAAGCACAGATACGCAGTATTTT
TRBJ2-3 TRBV6-2/TRBV6-3 - - CASSKPLPGDPTDTQYF TGTGCCAGCAGTAAACCCCTTCCAGGGGACCCCACAGATACGCAGTATTTT
TRBJ2-2 TRBV5-8 - TRBD2 CASSLYAGVGGELFF TGTGCCAGCAGCTTGTACGCGGGAGTCGGCGGGGAGCTGTTTTTT
TRBJ2-2 TRBV5-4 - TRBD1 CASSLEGQGAGELFF TGTGCCAGCAGCTTGGAAGGACAGGGGGCCGGGGAGCTGTTTTTT